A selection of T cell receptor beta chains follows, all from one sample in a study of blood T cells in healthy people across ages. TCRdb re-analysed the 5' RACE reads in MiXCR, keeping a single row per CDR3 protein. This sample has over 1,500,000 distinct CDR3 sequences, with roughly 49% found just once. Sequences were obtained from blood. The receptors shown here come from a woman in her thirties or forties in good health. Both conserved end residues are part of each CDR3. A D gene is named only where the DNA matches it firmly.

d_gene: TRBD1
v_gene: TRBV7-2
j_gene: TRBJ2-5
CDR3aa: CASSSTGTGGFETQYF

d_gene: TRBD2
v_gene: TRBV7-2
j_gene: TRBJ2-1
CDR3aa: CASSGPRTSGGTSSYNKQFF

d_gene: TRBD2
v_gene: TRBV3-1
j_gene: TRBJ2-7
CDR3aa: CASSQLAGGLYNEQYF

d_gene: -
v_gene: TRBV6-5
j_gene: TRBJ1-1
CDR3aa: CASSYLTPGSGDTEAFF

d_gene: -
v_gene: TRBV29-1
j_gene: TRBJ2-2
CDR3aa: CSVVGGNTGELFF

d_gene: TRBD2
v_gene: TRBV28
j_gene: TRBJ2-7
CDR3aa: CASSQTSGGAHFPYEQYF

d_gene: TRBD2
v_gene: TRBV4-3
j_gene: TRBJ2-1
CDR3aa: CASSQGPSGIGNEQFF

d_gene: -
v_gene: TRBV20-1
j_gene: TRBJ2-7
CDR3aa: CSATPGGNEQYF

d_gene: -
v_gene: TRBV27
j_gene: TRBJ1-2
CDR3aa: CASSLSGAGYTF

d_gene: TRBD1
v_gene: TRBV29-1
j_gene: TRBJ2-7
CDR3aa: CSVELGGRRTYEQYF

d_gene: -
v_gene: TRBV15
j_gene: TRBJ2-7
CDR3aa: CATSRGDGNYEQYF

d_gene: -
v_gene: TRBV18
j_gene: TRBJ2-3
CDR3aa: CASSPQLATGTDTQYF

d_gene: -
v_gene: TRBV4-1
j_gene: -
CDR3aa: CASSLNTLLYEQYF

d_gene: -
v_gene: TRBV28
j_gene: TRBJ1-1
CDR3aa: CASSLPLTENTEAFF